The 28 T cell receptor beta chains below come from one sample, sequenced in a study of long-term antiretroviral therapy in people with HIV. Sequencing relied on immunoSEQ assay v3.0, run at survey level. Sequencing used immunoSEQ multiplex PCR; TCRdb keeps in-frame clones, though not all of them. The top ten clones hold around a tenth of a sample with about 27,000 clones, roughly 82% of them seen once. The sequenced sample was unsorted PBMCs, obtained 0.8 years before starting antiretroviral therapy. Every receptor here comes from a man aged 18 to 30 with HIV.

J is TRBJ2-5 and V is TRBV7-2, with D possibly matching TRBD1 (6 bases). V lost 4 bases, J lost 4 bases, and 16 bases lay in between. The CDR3 loop spans 15 amino acids. Germline CDR1 reads SGHTA; CDR2 reads FQGNSA. DNA of the CDR3: TGTGCCAGCAGCTCTCAGGGGTTTAGTATAGAGACCCAGTACTTC. Translating gives CASSSQGFSIETQYF.

This chain connects TRBV7-8 to TRBJ2-5; 8 nucleotides align to TRBD2. J was trimmed by 7 bases and V by 5 bases; bases with no gene match: 18. The germline V gene has CDR1 SGHVS and CDR2 FQNEAQ. This CDR3 region has 17 residues. The CDR3 DNA sequence: TGTGCCAGCAGCATCGGGAGGGGGACTTGGGAAAAGGGGACCCAGTACTTC. Its protein is CASSIGRGTWEKGTQYF.

This sequence joins TRBV28 and TRBJ2-7; D is perhaps TRBD2 (6 bases). The length of the CDR3 is 13 residues. V was shortened by 6 bases and J by 2 bases, with 11 bases between the two germline ends. Germline-derived CDR1 and CDR2 are MDHEN and SYDVKM. CDR3 amino acids: CASRLALTYEQYF. DNA for the CDR3: TGTGCCAGCAGACTAGCACTCACCTACGAGCAGTACTTC.

The rearrangement links TRBV5-6 to TRBJ1-6, with D perhaps matching TRBD1 (6 bases). V lost 1 base and J 6 bases, leaving 11 bases between the germline ends. The CDR3 runs to 15 residues. Germline CDR1 SGHDT, CDR2 YYEEEE. The DNA of the CDR3 is TGTGCCAGCAGCTTGTTTCAGGGGATTAATTCACCCCTCCACTTT. Protein sequence: CASSLFQGINSPLHF.

This rearrangement joins TRBV6-1 to TRBJ2-3; D is unresolved. CDR1 MNHNS and CDR2 SASEGT come from the germline V gene. Trimming stripped 7 bases from V and 6 bases from J, with 20 bases between. CDR3 size: 15 residues. CDR3 sequence: CASNTMDPQGDTQYF. Written as DNA, the CDR3 is TGTGCCAGCAACACGATGGACCCTCAAGGGGATACGCAGTATTTT.

The chain uses TRBV25-1 and TRBJ2-3; D gene unclear. The CDR3 is made up of 12 amino acids. V dropped 4 bases and J dropped 4 bases, with 6 bases sitting between them. Germline lookup yields CDR1 MGHDK and CDR2 SYGVNS. The CDR3 spells CASSALPDTQYF. In nucleotides, the CDR3 is TGTGCCAGCAGTGCCCTGCCAGATACGCAGTATTTT. Variable domain in full (rest from reference TRBV25-1 and TRBJ2-3): EADIYQTPRYLVIGTGKKITLECSQTMGHDKMYWYQQDPGMELHLIHYSYGVNSTEKGDLSSESTVSRIRTEHFPLTLESARPSHTSQYLCASSALPDTQYFGPGTRLTVL.

The rearrangement uses TRBV30 and TRBJ2-1; tentatively, D is TRBD1 (6 bases). The CDR3 consists of 14 residues. From germline, CDR1 is GTSNPN and CDR2 SVGIG (reference sequence). The germline V and J ends were trimmed by 4 bases and 2 bases, with 12 bases remaining between them. Written as DNA, the CDR3 is TGTGCCTGGAAGACAGGACCTACCTACAATGAGCAGTTCTTC. It specifies CAWKTGPTYNEQFF.

The chain links TRBV14 to TRBJ2-3, with 9 bases lining up with TRBD2. The CDR3 runs to 15 residues. Trimming took 6 bases from V and 1 from J; bases not matched to a gene: 5. Germline V gives CDR1 SGHDN, CDR2 FVKESK. Written as DNA, the CDR3 is TGTGCCAGCAGTCGGACTAGCGCCGGCACAGATACGCAGTATTTT. Protein sequence: CASSRTSAGTDTQYF.

The gene calls are TRBV5-4 and TRBJ1-6; D perhaps matches TRBD1 (5 bases). This CDR3 is 13 amino acids long. CDR1 and CDR2 (germline): SGHNT, YYREEE (reference sequence). V lost 1 base, J lost 8 bases, and 7 bases lay in between. As DNA, the CDR3 is TGTGCCAGCAGCTTGTTGGGGGATTCACCCCTCCACTTT. Its translation: CASSLLGDSPLHF.

The genes are TRBV2 and TRBJ1-2; D may be TRBD1 (6 bases). The CDR3 runs to 14 residues. Trimming shortened V by 7 bases and J by 0 bases, and 12 bases separated the two germline ends. From germline, CDR1 is SNHLY and CDR2 FYNNEI. The CDR3 region is CASIGGGANYGYTF. CDR3 coding DNA: TGTGCCAGCATCGGGGGGGGCGCTAACTATGGCTACACCTTC.

The J gene is TRBJ1-1, the V gene TRBV5-4; maybe TRBD1 (5 bases). Trimming removed 0 bases at V and 4 bases at J, with 13 bases between. The CDR3 sequence is 15 residues long. Germline V gives CDR1 SGHNT, CDR2 YYREEE (reference sequence). The chain's CDR3 is CASSLDGGGFTEAFF. As DNA, the CDR3 is TGTGCCAGCAGCTTGGATGGGGGGGGGTTCACTGAAGCTTTCTTT.

CDR3 DNA sequence: TGTGCCAGCTCCGGACAGGGCTCCTACAATGAGCAGTTCTTC. Translated: CASSGQGSYNEQFF. This chain connects TRBV18 to TRBJ2-1, with 8 nucleotides matching TRBD1. This CDR3 spans 14 amino acids. Losses at the gene ends were 6 bases for V and 0 bases for J; bases not matched to a gene: 1. Germline V gene data show CDR1 as KGHSH and CDR2 as LQKENI.

V and J are TRBV2 and TRBJ2-3; TRBD2 agrees at 13 bases. The CDR3 is 16 residues long. V trimming: 9 bases; J trimming: 5 bases; junction bases outside the gene matches: 11. Germline-derived CDR1 and CDR2 are SNHLY and FYNNEI. The CDR3 region has the DNA TGTGCCAGTGCCGGGACTAGCGGGAATGATAGAGATACGCAGTATTTT. It encodes CASAGTSGNDRDTQYF.

The V call is TRBV30, the J call TRBJ1-6; D might be TRBD1 (5 bases). The CDR3 is made up of 13 amino acids. Trimming shortened V by 4 bases and J by 9 bases, and 13 bases separated the two germline ends. Germline V lookup: CDR1 GTSNPN, CDR2 SVGIG (reference sequence). CDR3: CAWTPRGVSPLHF. The CDR3 bases are TGTGCCTGGACCCCTCGGGGGGTTTCACCCCTCCACTTT.

This chain uses TRBV19 with TRBJ2-2; 7 positions match TRBD2. In germline, CDR1 is LNHDA, CDR2 SQIVND (reference sequence). V trimming: 0 bases; J trimming: 5 bases; junction bases outside the gene matches: 9. The CDR3 length is 17 residues. The CDR3 is CASSIDLGRARTGELFF. CDR3 coding DNA: TGTGCCAGTAGTATAGATCTAGGGAGGGCCCGGACCGGGGAGCTGTTTTTT.

The chain uses TRBV6-5 and TRBJ2-2, with 8 bases lining up with TRBD2. CDR3 length: 15 residues. V lost 7 bases to trimming and J lost 4 bases; unmatched junction nucleotides: 8. The germline V gene encodes CDR1 MNHEY and CDR2 SVGAGI. Here the CDR3 reads CASTPGLESTGELFF. The CDR3 nucleotides are TGTGCCAGCACCCCGGGACTAGAGTCCACCGGGGAGCTGTTTTTT.

This clone has only a few counts. The chain uses TRBV7-3 and TRBJ1-1; weak D call: TRBD1 (5 bases). The CDR3 is 13 residues long. Trimming stripped 5 bases from V and 3 bases from J, with 10 bases between. Germline V gene lookup returns CDR1 SGHTA and CDR2 FQGTGA. CDR3 loop: CASSQGRDTEAFF. The CDR3 nucleotides read TGTGCCAGCAGCCAGGGTAGGGACACTGAAGCTTTCTTT. The complete variable domain, with remaining parts taken from reference TRBV7-3 and TRBJ1-1, reads GAGVSQTPSNKVTEKGKYVELRCDPISGHTALYWYRQSLGQGPEFLIYFQGTGAADDSGLPNDRFFAVRPEGSVSTLKIQRTERGDSAVYLCASSQGRDTEAFFGQGTRLTVV.

The chain carries TRBV7-3 and TRBJ2-1, with TRBD2 matching over 10 bases. Germline CDR1 is SGHTA and CDR2 is FQGTGA. This CDR3 contains 15 residues. The V gene end was trimmed by 4 bases and the J gene end by 3 bases; junction bases not matched to a gene: 3. CDR3 DNA: TGTGCCAGCAGCTACGGGACTAGCGTCTACAATGAGCAGTTCTTC. Protein product: CASSYGTSVYNEQFF. Full variable domain (remainder filled in from reference TRBV7-3 and TRBJ2-1): GAGVSQTPSNKVTEKGKYVELRCDPISGHTALYWYRQSLGQGPEFLIYFQGTGAADDSGLPNDRFFAVRPEGSVSTLKIQRTERGDSAVYLCASSYGTSVYNEQFFGPGTRLTVL.

V gene TRBV5-1 combines with J gene TRBJ1-4; tentatively, D is TRBD1 (6 bases). Deletions cut 1 base from V and 8 bases from J, with 15 bases between. The CDR3 totals 15 residues. Germline CDR1 is SGHRS and CDR2 is YFSETQ. The CDR3: CASSLNRVEEEKLFF. CDR3 coding DNA: TGCGCCAGCAGCTTGAACAGGGTGGAAGAGGAAAAACTGTTTTTT.

The J gene is TRBJ2-5, the V gene TRBV10-2, with a possible D match to TRBD1 (6 bases). CDR3 length: 14 residues. CDR1 and CDR2 (germline): WSHSY, SAAADI. The germline V and J ends were trimmed by 5 bases and 5 bases, with 15 bases remaining between them. CDR3 nucleotides: TGCGCCAGCAGTCACTTACGACAGGCGGAGACCCAGTACTTC. It specifies CASSHLRQAETQYF.

The rearrangement joins TRBV6-6 to TRBJ1-5; D remains ambiguous. The germline V and J ends were trimmed by 2 bases and 3 bases, with 14 bases remaining between them. This CDR3 is 16 amino acids long. Germline V gene lookup returns CDR1 MNHNY and CDR2 SVGAGI (reference sequence). The CDR3: CASSYLSAQPNQPQHF. CDR3 DNA sequence: TGTGCCAGCAGTTACCTCAGCGCACAGCCCAATCAGCCCCAGCATTTT.

This clone was found once. This sequence joins TRBV30 and TRBJ1-3, with a tentative D call TRBD1 (5 bases). Germline CDR1 and CDR2: GTSNPN and SVGIG (reference sequence). V lost 6 bases and J lost 2, with 17 bases in between. This CDR3 contains 15 residues. CDR3 region: CACHALRGAGNTIYF. The DNA of the CDR3 is TGTGCCTGCCACGCCCTGAGAGGGGCTGGAAACACCATATATTTT.

This clone has only a few counts. The V call is TRBV28, the J call TRBJ1-5; tentatively, D is TRBD1 (5 bases). The V gene's germline CDR1 is MDHEN and CDR2 SYDVKM. The CDR3 is 13 amino acids. Deletions cut 3 bases from V and 6 bases from J, with 9 bases between. The CDR3 is CASSFRGPQPQHF. The CDR3 DNA sequence: TGTGCCAGCAGTTTTCGGGGCCCTCAGCCCCAGCATTTT.

V gene TRBV4-2 combines with J gene TRBJ2-7; 12 bases align to TRBD2. Germline V lookup: CDR1 LGHNA, CDR2 YNFKEQ. The CDR3 is made up of 17 amino acids. V dropped 0 bases and J dropped 0; count of bases not matched to a gene: 3. DNA for the CDR3: TGTGCCAGCAGCCAAGAGACTAGCGGGAGACCCTCCTACGAGCAGTACTTC. The encoded protein is CASSQETSGRPSYEQYF.

The chain recombines TRBV27 with TRBJ2-7, with a possible D match to TRBD1 (5 bases). This CDR3 contains 15 residues. V shed 5 bases and J shed 3 bases, with 17 bases lying between them. CDR1 and CDR2 from the germline V gene are MNHEY and SMNVEV (reference sequence). The CDR3 DNA reads as TGTGCCAGCAGTCTCAGTTACAGGTCCCTCTACGAGCAGTACTTC. Translating gives CASSLSYRSLYEQYF.

The count of this clone is one. The CDR3 nucleotides are TGTGCCAGCAGCAGGGACCTTCAGGGCGAGCAGTACTTC. It is translated as CASSRDLQGEQYF. The chain couples TRBV5-6 to TRBJ2-7; either TRBD1 or TRBD2 may fit D (5 bases each). The V end lost 4 bases, the J end lost 6 bases, and 14 bases lay between the germline ends. This CDR3 spans 13 amino acids. Germline values: CDR1 SGHDT, CDR2 YYEEEE.

The sample holds one count of this clone. The chain joins TRBV30 to TRBJ2-1; TRBD1 matches 9 bases. CDR1 and CDR2 (germline): GTSNPN, SVGIG (reference sequence). The CDR3 totals 16 residues. Trimming took 3 bases from V and 4 from J; bases not matched to a gene: 10. The CDR3 protein is CAWSAVGTGKYNEQFF. In nucleotides, the CDR3 is TGTGCCTGGAGCGCCGTTGGGACAGGGAAATACAATGAGCAGTTCTTC.

This rearrangement joins TRBV7-9 to TRBJ1-2; perhaps TRBD1 as D (5 bases). This CDR3 region has 17 residues. V was cut by 1 base and J by 4 bases, with 19 bases left in between. Looked up from germline, CDR1 is SEHNR and CDR2 is FQNEAQ (reference sequence). The CDR3 reads CASSLVGTGLITYGYTF. CDR3 in DNA: TGTGCCAGCAGCTTAGTGGGTACAGGCCTTATAACCTATGGCTACACCTTC.